This TCR beta chain appears in the sequencing data of a study of cytomegalovirus exposure and HLA in healthy donors. Clones were read by immunoSEQ multiplex PCR, and TCRdb kept only the in-frame ones, dropping some. The table lists about 65,000 clones, over 85% of them singletons, with 4.4% in the top ten. Broader study findings: In the approximately 120 validation repertoires, a later analysis found that first-cohort TCR clusters tended to co-occur. Altogether, 170 or so TCR beta chains were recorded as cytomegalovirus-associated.

As regards this clone: Its target is unknown.

The donors were members of the validation cohort comprising about 130 subjects, separate from the roughly 730-subject first cohort. The CDR3 totals 17 residues. Germline V gene data show CDR1 as MNHEY and CDR2 as SMNVEV (reference sequence). The V segment lost 0 bases and the J segment 2 bases; nucleotides outside the gene matches: 5. V gene TRBV27 combines with J gene TRBJ2-2; 8 bases line up with TRBD2. Sequencing was done on a sample of PBMCs. The TCR was taken from a man between 18 and 35 years old in good health and CMV-seropositive. CDR3 sequence (DNA): TGTGCCAGCAGTTTATCTAGCGGGGCAATCAACACCGGGGAGCTGTTTTTT. Amino acids: CASSLSSGAINTGELFF.